This TCR beta chain was sequenced during a study of T cell changes during pregnancy in multiple sclerosis. Profiling relied on immunoSEQ multiplex PCR, and the TCRdb table lists in-frame clones only, not all of them. Here the sample spans some 40,000 clones, 85% to 95% being singletons. The CDR3 is made up of 15 amino acids. CDR1 SGHAT and CDR2 FQNNGV come from the germline V gene. V was clipped by 4 bases and J by 0 bases; unmatched bases: 6. This clone was seen just once. The clonotype was recovered from a female donor with multiple sclerosis, enrolled in a pregnancy study. The rearrangement links TRBV11-2 to TRBJ2-7; TRBD1 agrees at 7 bases. The sample was CD8+ T cells from peripheral blood mononuclear cells, taken in the third trimester of pregnancy. The CDR3: CASSSPTGYSYEQYF. The CDR3 DNA sequence: TGTGCCAGCAGCTCTCCGACAGGGTACTCCTACGAGCAGTACTTC.